The text below deals with one T cell receptor (beta chain). Its cognate antigen has yet to be identified. The read gets to within 3 residues of the CDR3 end, and the germline J gene fills in the rest. This sample stems from a study of Tregs in tolerant kidney transplant recipients (dated by TCRdb to between 2018 and 2020). Describing the broader study: The study applied TCRbeta sequencing to find donor-specific regulatory T cells before combined kidney and bone marrow transplantation and then followed those same cells after transplant.

The germline V gene yields SNHLY for CDR1 and FYNNEI for CDR2. Trimming removed 2 bases from V and 0 bases from J, leaving 10 bases between the germline ends. CDR3 length: 15 amino acids, cysteine to phenylalanine. Shown are 36 bases from within the CDR3, in frame from base 1. Related donors were used in the transplants with nonmyeloablative bone marrow transplantation, and mixed chimerism was transient in the human trials. Unstimulated Tregs (CD4+CD25+CD127-), CD4+ non-Tregs (CD4+CD25-), CD4 and CD8 cells were FACS-sorted from thawed PBMCs. Several combined kidney and bone marrow transplant recipients from the ITN036ST trial were included as patients, and samples were available only from these trial subjects. Healthy control blood was processed to PBMCs by Ficoll density gradient and cryopreserved, and patient PBMCs were collected before and after transplant. Genomic DNA was extracted from sorted cells with the QIAGEN DNeasy Blood and Tissue Kit for TCRbeta CDR3 sequencing. Through immunoSEQ, high-throughput TCRbeta CDR3 sequencing was done commercially, including PCR amplification with internal controls and bias correction. As for the original processing: Unique productive TCRbeta sequences were defined by CDR3 nucleotide sequence where primers matched, and otherwise by CDR3 amino acid sequence together with Vbeta and Jbeta genes. Sorting error was corrected by removing sequences shared between sorted populations at a frequency ratio of 2:1 or less, and the remaining shared sequences were assigned to the higher population. A sequence counted as donor-reactive if, in CFSE-low cells, the sequence had a frequency of at least 0.01% and was expanded at least 5-fold compared with unstimulated cells. Repertoire divergence was quantified by Jensen-Shannon divergence calculated from the top 100 TCRbeta sequences ranked by frequency. For samples with multiple sequencing runs, sorting error was corrected in each run separately before the runs were combined. TCRdb's version of the immuneACCESS table is confined to in-frame rearrangements and falls short of the full clone set. An unresolved V gene accounts for under half of the shortfall where checked; the remainder is of unknown origin. The V and J calls and clone size were taken over from that table, and D and trimming were inferred from the DNA. The sample's table covers roughly 5,300 clones. The leading ten clones occupy over 5% of the sample.

The research as a whole found: The most biologically relevant and donor-specific TCRbeta repertoire appeared to be identified by expanding Tregs with activated donor B cells. Biological reproducibility was not examined directly, but technical replication error appeared to be minimal. In tolerant patients, the expansion of donor-specific Tregs was greater than global Treg expansion, suggesting that the expansion was antigen-driven rather than nonspecific. For some patients the PCR primers changed over time, which made it impossible to compare the samples from those patients at the nucleotide level. Because only a small number of patients were included, the study had limitations, and the results will need to be validated in larger populations as well as under other immunosuppression protocols.

The input for sequencing was CD4+ T cells from blood (PBMCs), taken approximately 15 months after the transplant. The chain is made from TRBV2 and TRBJ1-1, with no confident D gene call. This clonotype was sampled from a human patient who received a combined kidney and bone marrow transplant. In patients who had a transplant, some T cells may come from the graft donor. The CDR3 has the sequence CASSEFGLLNTEAFF. The covered CDR3 bases are TGTGCCAGCAGTGAATTTGGGCTCCTGAACACTGAA.